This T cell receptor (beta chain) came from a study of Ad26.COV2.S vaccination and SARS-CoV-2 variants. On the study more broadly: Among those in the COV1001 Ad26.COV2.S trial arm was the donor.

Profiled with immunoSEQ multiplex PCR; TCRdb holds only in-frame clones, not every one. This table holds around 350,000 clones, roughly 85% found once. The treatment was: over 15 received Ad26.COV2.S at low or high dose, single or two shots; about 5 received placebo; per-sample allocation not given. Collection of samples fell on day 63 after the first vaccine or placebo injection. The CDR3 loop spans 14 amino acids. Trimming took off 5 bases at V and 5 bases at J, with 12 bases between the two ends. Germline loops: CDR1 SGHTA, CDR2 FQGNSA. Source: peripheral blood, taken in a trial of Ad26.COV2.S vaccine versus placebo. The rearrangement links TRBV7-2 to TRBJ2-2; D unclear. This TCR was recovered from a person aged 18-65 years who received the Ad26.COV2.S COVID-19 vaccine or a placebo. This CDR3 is CASSKRQQTGELFF. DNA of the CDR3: TGTGCCAGCAGCAAGAGGCAGCAAACCGGGGAGCTGTTTTTT.